What follows is one TCR beta chain and its context. Its antigen is unidentified. Nominally healthy donors provided the samples, though records likely missed some immune exposures. This entry is derived from a study of cytomegalovirus exposure and HLA in healthy donors. Whole-study results and caveats: Links to common viral pathogens appeared, in a later analysis, for several of the most significant clusters. Later analysis showed TCR association rates varying by HLA locus, highest for DRB1 and lowest for HLA-C. A later analysis linked a missense variant in DCLRE1C to the trimming of TCR beta V and J genes.

The V and J ends lost 4 bases and 3 bases respectively, with 15 bases between them. This CDR3 is 15 amino acids long. Germline CDR1 is SGHTA and CDR2 is FQGNSA. The PCR ran on 60 Vbeta and 13 Jbeta primers. The data were produced by immunoSEQ multiplex PCR, yet TCRdb's version contains in-frame clones alone and is incomplete. The table lists 150,000 or so clones, roughly three quarters of them singletons, with 7.7% in the top ten. This sequence originates from a man aged 25 to 45 in good health and CMV-seropositive. The chain links TRBV7-2 to TRBJ1-2; TRBD1 is a possible D gene (6 bases). Material: PBMCs. Here the CDR3 reads CASSSPRQVYYGYTF. In DNA form, the CDR3 reads TGTGCCAGCAGCTCCCCCCGACAGGTTTACTATGGCTACACCTTC.